The text below deals with one T cell receptor (beta chain). The antigen it binds to is not known. Base quality data are lacking; no much larger clone is found one base away. All of the isolated RNA was reverse transcribed with the High Capacity cDNA Reverse Transcription Kit, so expressed TCRB transcripts were sequenced. Deep immunoSEQ sequencing was applied to naive, central memory and regulatory T cell samples, giving an average of about 3.57 million total reads per sample. After sorted cells were lysed in RLT buffer, RNA was extracted with DNase-treated RNeasy Micro or Mini kits, with the choice depending on cell number. Each cell subset was processed on its own to prevent cross-contamination, while patient and healthy donor samples were processed together. The immunoSEQ multiplex PCR was used to amplify TCRB sequences from cDNA, yielding 87-bp fragments that span the CDR3 region. Sequencing of the amplicons was performed on the Illumina HiSeq platform. Per the original workflow: Synthetic template baselines were used to correct PCR bias computationally, reads within Hamming distance 2 were collapsed, and singletons that could not be merged were discarded. By aligning reads against IMGT, V, D and J genes, CDR3 length, and insertions or deletions at six rearrangement sites were assigned. Clonotype counts were normalized to sorted cell number within each subset before computing true diversity and Gini coefficients with the tcR R package. The overlap coefficient, calculated on TCRB nucleotide sequences, was used to measure repertoire sharing. As a proxy for the pre-selection repertoire, out-of-frame TCRB sequences from naive cells were analyzed. Drawn from immuneACCESS, this table holds only the in-frame rearrangements with V and J called that TCRdb kept. Clones are partly lost; checked studies trace under half to an unresolved V gene and leave the rest unexplained. For V, J and clone size, that table is used; D and trimming come from the DNA. Here the sample has approximately 260,000 clones; roughly 25% occur a single time. Of the sample, around 0.011% is held by the ten largest clones.

Including cysteine and phenylalanine, the CDR3 has 15 amino acids. Left in the record is the CDR3 DNA by itself, 45 bases read in frame from the first base. Germline trimming: 5 bases from V, 4 bases from J; junction bases outside gene matches: 8. CDR1 and CDR2 are drawn from the germline V gene: MGHDK, SYGVNS. This entry is derived from a study of beta chain features in type 1 diabetes (dated by TCRdb to 2016 to 2019). With regard to the full study: No differences in mean age, gender distribution, total cell number or subset yield were found between patients and healthy donors. In the study, TCRB repertoires of sorted circulating CD4+ T cell subsets from recently diagnosed type 1 diabetes patients were compared with those of matched healthy donors. A total of 90 million to 140 million sorted cells were examined across all samples, and RNA yield correlated strongly with the number of cells per subset. Whereas all 28 donors provided naive and central memory subsets, regulatory and stem cell-like memory subsets were isolated from just 8 patients and roughly eight healthy donors. Broader findings and caveats from the paper: A moderate but significant shortening of TCRB CDR3 length was observed in type 1 diabetes patients in all four CD4+ subsets. Shorter templates might be favored by PCR, yet because patient and control samples were amplified and corrected together, any such skew would affect both groups equally. Because cDNA was sequenced instead of genomic DNA, activated cells with high expression could be over-represented, although the groups did not differ in activation or CD3 levels. The naive, central memory and regulatory TCRB repertoires appeared to resemble one another more closely among patients than among healthy donors. Only small numbers of individuals were included in the HLA sub-analyses, which left unresolved whether HLA type had any influence on TCRB rearrangement. Patients with type 1 diabetes made fewer insertions and deleted more nucleotides at VDJ recombination sites, implying thymic rearrangement abnormalities.

A single peripheral blood draw of around 120 mL on average was collected from each donor into heparinised tubes. Using a panel that included CD45RO, CCR7, CD25, CD127, CD95 and CD27, naive, central memory, regulatory and stem cell-like memory CD4+ T cells were sorted on a BD FACSAria II. Every sorted population had a purity above 95%. Right away, PBMCs were isolated by Lymphoprep density gradient centrifugation and were stained directly, with no culture step. So that batch effects would be minimized, each experiment stained and sorted samples in pairs, pairing one healthy donor with one patient. The sequence derives from a woman under 40 with type 1 diabetes. Material: naive CD4+ T cells from blood. The sample's cell subset or site, from its label and the paper: true naive CD4+ T cells. This receptor chain uses TRBV25-1 and TRBJ2-1; 7 central bases correspond to TRBD1. The nucleotides read TGTGCCAGCAGTAGACCCGGGACAGCTTACAATGAGCAGTTCTTC. This is translated as CASSRPGTAYNEQFF.